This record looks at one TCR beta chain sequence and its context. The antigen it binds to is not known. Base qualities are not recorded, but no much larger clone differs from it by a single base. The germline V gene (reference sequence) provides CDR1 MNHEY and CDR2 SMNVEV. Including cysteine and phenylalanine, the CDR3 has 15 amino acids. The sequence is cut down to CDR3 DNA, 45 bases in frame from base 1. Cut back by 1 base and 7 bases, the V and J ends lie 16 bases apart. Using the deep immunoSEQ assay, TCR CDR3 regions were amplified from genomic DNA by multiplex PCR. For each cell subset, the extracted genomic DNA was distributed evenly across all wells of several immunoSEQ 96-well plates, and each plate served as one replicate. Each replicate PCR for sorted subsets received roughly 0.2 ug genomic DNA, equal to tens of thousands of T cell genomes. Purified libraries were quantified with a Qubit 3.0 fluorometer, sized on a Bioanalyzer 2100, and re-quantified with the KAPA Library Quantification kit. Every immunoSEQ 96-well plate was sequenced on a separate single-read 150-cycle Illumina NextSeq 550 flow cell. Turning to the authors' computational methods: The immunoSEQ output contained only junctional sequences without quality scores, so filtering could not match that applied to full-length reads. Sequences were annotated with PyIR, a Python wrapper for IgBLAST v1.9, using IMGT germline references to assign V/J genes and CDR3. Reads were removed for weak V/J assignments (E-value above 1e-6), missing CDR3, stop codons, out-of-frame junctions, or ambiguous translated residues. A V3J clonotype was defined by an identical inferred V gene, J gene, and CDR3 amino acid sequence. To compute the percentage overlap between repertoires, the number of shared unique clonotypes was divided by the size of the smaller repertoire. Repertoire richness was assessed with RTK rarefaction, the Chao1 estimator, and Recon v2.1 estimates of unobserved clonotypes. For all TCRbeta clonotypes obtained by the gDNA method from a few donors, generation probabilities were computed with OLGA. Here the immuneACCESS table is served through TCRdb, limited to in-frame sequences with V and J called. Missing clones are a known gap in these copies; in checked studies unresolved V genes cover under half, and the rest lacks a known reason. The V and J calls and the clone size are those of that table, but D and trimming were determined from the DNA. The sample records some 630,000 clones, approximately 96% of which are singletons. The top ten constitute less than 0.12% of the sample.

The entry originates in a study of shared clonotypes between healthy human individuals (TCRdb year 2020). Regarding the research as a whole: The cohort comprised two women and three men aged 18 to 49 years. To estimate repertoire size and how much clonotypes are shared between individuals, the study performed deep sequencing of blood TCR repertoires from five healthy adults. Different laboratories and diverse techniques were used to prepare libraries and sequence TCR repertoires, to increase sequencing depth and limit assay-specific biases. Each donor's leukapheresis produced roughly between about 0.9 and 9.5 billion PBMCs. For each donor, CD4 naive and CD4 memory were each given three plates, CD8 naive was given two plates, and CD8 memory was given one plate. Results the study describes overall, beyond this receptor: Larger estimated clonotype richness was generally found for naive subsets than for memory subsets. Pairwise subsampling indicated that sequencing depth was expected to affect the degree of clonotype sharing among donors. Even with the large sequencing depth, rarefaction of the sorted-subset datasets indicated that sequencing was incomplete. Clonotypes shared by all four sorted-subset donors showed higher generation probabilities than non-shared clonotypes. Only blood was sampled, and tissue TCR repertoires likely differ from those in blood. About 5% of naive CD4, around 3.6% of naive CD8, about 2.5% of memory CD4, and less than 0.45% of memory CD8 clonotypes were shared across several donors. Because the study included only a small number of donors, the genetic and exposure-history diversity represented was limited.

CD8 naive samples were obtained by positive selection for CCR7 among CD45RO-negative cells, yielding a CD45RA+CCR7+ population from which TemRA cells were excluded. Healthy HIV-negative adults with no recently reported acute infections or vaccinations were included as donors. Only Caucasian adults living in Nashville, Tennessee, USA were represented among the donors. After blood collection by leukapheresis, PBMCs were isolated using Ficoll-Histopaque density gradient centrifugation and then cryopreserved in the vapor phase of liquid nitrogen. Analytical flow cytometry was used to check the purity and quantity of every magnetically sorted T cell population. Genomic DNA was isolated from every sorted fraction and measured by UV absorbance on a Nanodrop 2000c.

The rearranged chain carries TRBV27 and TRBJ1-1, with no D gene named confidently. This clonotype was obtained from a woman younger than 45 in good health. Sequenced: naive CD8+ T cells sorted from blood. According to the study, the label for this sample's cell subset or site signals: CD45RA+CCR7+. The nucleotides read TGTGCCAGCAGTTTATACGCAGCCCAGATTCGTGAAGCTTTCTTT. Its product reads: CASSLYAAQIREAFF.